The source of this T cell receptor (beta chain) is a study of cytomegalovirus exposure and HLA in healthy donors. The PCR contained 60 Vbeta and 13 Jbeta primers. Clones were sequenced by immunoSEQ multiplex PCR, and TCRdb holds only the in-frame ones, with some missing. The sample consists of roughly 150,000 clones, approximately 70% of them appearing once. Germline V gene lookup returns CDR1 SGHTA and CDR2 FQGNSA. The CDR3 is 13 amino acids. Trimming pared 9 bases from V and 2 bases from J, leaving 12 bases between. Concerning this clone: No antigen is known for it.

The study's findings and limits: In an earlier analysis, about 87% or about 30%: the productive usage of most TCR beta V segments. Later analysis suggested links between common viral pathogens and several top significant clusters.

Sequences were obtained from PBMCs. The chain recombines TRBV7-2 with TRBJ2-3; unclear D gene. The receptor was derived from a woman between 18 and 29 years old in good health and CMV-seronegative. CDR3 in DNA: TGTGCCAGTACAAAGTATTACACAGATACGCAGTATTTT. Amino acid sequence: CASTKYYTDTQYF.